These T cell receptor delta chains were read from a single sample in a study of Vδ1+ human thymocytes. TCRdb reprocessed the multiplex PCR reads through CATT. This table holds 54,000 or so delta-chain clones, approximately 16% found once. Sequencing used Vdelta1+ gamma-delta thymocytes from the thymus. These receptors were obtained from a boy younger than two who had congenital heart surgery. Each CDR3 is given with its conserved first and last residue. The D gene is left open where the match is weak. A row's size may be missing; if present it is once, few, many or a size class.

>TRDJ1|few|TRDD3|TRDV1
TGTGCTCTTGGGGAAGCCAAGGGGGTATTACTGGGGGACGATTACACCGATAAACTCATCTTT
CALGEAKGVLLGDDYTDKLIF
>TRDJ1|few|TRDD3|TRDV1
TGTGCTCTTGGGGATCCGCCGGAGAGCCCATTGGGGGATACGTGCACCGATAAACTCATCTTT
CALGDPPESPLGDTCTDKLIF
>TRDJ1|NA|TRDD3|TRDV1
TGTGCTCTTGGGGCTATTGGATCCTACGACTGGGGGATACACACCGATAAACTCATCTTT
CALGAIGSYDWGIHTDKLIF
>TRDJ1|NA|TRDD3|TRDV1
TGTGCTCTTGGGGATTCCCGTACTGGGGGATACCGGACCGATAAACTCATCTTT
CALGDSRTGGYRTDKLIF
>TRDJ1|NA|TRDD3|TRDV2
TGTGCCTGTGACACTCGTTTCCCCTCCCCTAACACGAACTGGGGGATACAGCCGGATAAACTCATCTTT
CACDTRFPSPNTNWGIQPDKLIF
>TRDJ1|many|TRDD3|TRDV2
TGTGCCTGTGACACCGAGTATTCCTGGGGGATTTACACCGATAAACTCATCTTT
CACDTEYSWGIYTDKLIF
>TRDJ1|NA|TRDD3|TRDV1
TGTGCTCTTGGGGAACTACTGGGGGATCCCTACACCGATAAACTCATCTTT
CALGELLGDPYTDKLIF
>TRDJ1|few|TRDD3|TRDV1
TGTGCTCTTGGGGAACTCTTCCCTTCCTACGCCGAGTACTGGGGGATACTAGGAACCGATAAACTCATCTTT
CALGELFPSYAEYWGILGTDKLIF
>TRDJ1|NA|NA|TRDV1
TGTGCTCTTGGGGACCCAATTCCCGGGGATTTGTACACCGATAAACTCATCTTT
CALGDPIPGDLYTDKLIF
>TRDJ1|few|TRDD3|TRDV1
TGTGCCCTTGGGGAACAGCCTCAAAGAGTGGGGGATCTGGAGCCTTCAGTCGATAAACTCATCTTT
CALGEQPQRVGDLEPSVDKLIF
>TRDJ1|once|TRDD3|TRDV1
TGTGCTCTTGGGGCACTGGGGGTTTTTCGATTGTACACCGATAAACTCATCTTT
CALGALGVFRLYTDKLIF
>TRDJ1|few|TRDD3|TRDV1
TGTGCTCTTGGGGAACTGGGGGATACGTCCGATAAACTCATCTTT
CALGELGDTSDKLIF
>TRDJ1|once|NA|TRDV1
TGTGCTCTTGGGGAACGGGCCCCACTAAGCCCTTACTGGTACCTTTCGTCCCCCAAACTCATCTTT
CALGERAPLSPYWYLSSPKLIF
>TRDJ1|NA|TRDD3|TRDV1
TGTGCTCTTGGGGGCCTTGGCCTTCCTAAAGGGGGATACGTCCTCGTGTACACCGATAAACTCATCTTT
CALGGLGLPKGGYVLVYTDKLIF
>TRDJ1|few|TRDD3|TRAV29/DV5
TGTGCAGCAAATTTTCCTACTAAACGACAGTACTGGGGGATATCCGATAAACTCATCTTT
CAANFPTKRQYWGISDKLIF
>TRDJ1|few|TRDD3|TRDV1
TGTGCTCTTGGGAAAACGACGTTCCTTACCCTTATACTGGGGGATACACCCCCCGATAAACTCATCTTT
CALGKTTFLTLILGDTPPDKLIF
>TRDJ1|few|NA|TRDV1
TGCGCTCTTGGTCCCCCCGCCAGGGGGACATCCGATAAACTCATCTTT
CALGPPARGTSDKLIF
>TRDJ1|few|TRDD3|TRDV1
TGTGCTCTTGGGGAAATTTTCGCACCCCCTGGGGGATACGAACTCATCTTT
CALGEIFAPPGGYELIF
>TRDJ2|few|NA|TRDV1
TGTGCTCTTGGGGAACTGTGGGACCTGACAGCACAACTCTTCTTT
CALGELWDLTAQLFF
>TRDJ1|NA|TRDD3|TRDV1
TGTGCTCTTGGGGATTCCCATCCCACGTCTTGGGGGATAACCGATAAACTCATCTTT
CALGDSHPTSWGITDKLIF
>TRDJ1|NA|TRDD3|TRDV1
TGTGCTCTTGGGGAACTTTCCTCTACTGGGGGATACTACACCGATAAACTCATCTTT
CALGELSSTGGYYTDKLIF
>TRDJ1|few|NA|TRDV1
TGTGCTCTTGGGGAACTACAATGGTACACCGATAAACTCATCTTT
CALGELQWYTDKLIF
>TRDJ1|NA|NA|TRDV1
TGTGCTCTTGGGGAATCGAAGGCCTTCCAACATCGCTGGGGGGTTAAACTCATCTTT
CALGESKAFQHRWGVKLIF
>TRDJ1|NA|NA|TRDV1
TGTGCTCTTGGGGAACAACCTGGGCCCGATAAACTCATCTTT
CALGEQPGPDKLIF
>TRDJ1|NA|NA|TRDV1
TGTGCTCTATTCCCAAACCGGATACCTATCACCGATAAACTCATCTTC
CALFPNRIPITDKLIF